This record concerns one T cell receptor beta chain sequence. Residents of about two dozen US areas, aged about 18 to 100 years, made up the participants. All recovered Cohort 3 donors got two negative PCRs, got clearance, or saw symptom resolution. This record belongs to a study of blood T cell repertoires in COVID-19. For the study at large: COVID-19 samples, acute and convalescent, were from the United States, Italy and Spain.

The protocol was immunoSEQ multiplex PCR, while the TCRdb copy is restricted to in-frame clones and leaves out a portion. This sample carries fewer than 300,000 clones, approximately 83% of them seen once, and the ten largest clones take approximately 4.2%. The length of the CDR3 is 15 residues. V lost 4 bases and J 6 bases, leaving 18 bases between the germline ends. Germline V gives CDR1 SGHTA, CDR2 FQGNSA. J is TRBJ1-2 and V is TRBV7-2, with a tentative D call TRBD1 (6 bases). The sample taken for sequencing was PBMCs or T cells enriched from blood (not recorded which). The receptor was derived from a woman aged 25 to 39 who had recovered from COVID-19. CDR3 sequence (DNA): TGTGCCAGCAGCTATAGTTCCGGGACATACAATGGCTACACCTTC. Amino acid sequence: CASSYSSGTYNGYTF.